This T cell receptor beta chain originates from a study of blood T cell repertoires in COVID-19. Study as a whole: Collection of acute and convalescent COVID-19 samples took place in the United States, Italy and Spain.

V gave up 0 bases and J gave up 5 bases; unmatched junction bases: 10. Per germline, CDR1 SGHRS and CDR2 YFSETQ. The CDR3 covers 17 residues. Under the authors' procedure: Counts of nucleated cells, estimated from reference gene primer amplification, were obtained. Assay used: immunoSEQ multiplex PCR; TCRdb lists only in-frame clones, some missing. V and J calls and clone size follow that table, whereas D and trimming were derived from the DNA. The table has more than 90,000 clones, about 89% seen once. The specimen was peripheral blood. This sequence was found in a man aged 35-49 years with acute or convalescent COVID-19. This rearrangement joins TRBV5-1 to TRBJ2-2, with TRBD2 matching over 7 bases. The CDR3 bases are TGCGCCAGCAGCTTGGCTTCGGGAGGTTCTCTTACCGGGGAGCTGTTTTTT. Its protein is CASSLASGGSLTGELFF.